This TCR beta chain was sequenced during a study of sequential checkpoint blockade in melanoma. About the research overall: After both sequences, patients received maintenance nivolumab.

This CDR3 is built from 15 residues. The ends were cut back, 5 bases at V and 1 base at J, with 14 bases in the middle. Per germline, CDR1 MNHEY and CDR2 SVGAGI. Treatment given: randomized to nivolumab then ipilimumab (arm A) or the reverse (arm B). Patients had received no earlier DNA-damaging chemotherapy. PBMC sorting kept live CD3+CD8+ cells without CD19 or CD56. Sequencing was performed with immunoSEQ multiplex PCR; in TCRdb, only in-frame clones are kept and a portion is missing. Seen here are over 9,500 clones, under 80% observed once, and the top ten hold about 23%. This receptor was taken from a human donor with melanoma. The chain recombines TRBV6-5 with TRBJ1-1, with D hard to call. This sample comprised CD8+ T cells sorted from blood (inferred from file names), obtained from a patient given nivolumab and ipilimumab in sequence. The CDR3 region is CASSAPGVGNTEAFF. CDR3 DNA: TGTGCCAGCAGTGCTCCCGGGGTGGGGAACACTGAAGCTTTCTTT.